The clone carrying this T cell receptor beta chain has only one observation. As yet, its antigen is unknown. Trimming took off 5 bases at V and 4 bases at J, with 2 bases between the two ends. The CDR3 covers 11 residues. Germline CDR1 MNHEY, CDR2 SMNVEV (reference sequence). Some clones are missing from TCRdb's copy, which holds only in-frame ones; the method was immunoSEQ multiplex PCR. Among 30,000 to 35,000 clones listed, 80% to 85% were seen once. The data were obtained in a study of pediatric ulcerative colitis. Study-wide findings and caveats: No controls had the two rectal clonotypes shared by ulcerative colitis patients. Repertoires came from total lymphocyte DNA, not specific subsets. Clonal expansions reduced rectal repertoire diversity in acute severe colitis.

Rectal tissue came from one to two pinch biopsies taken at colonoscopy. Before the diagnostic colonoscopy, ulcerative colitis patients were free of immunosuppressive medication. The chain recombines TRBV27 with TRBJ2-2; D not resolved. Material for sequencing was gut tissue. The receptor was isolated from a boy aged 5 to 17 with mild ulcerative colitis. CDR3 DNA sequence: TGTGCCAGCAGTCGCACCGGGGAGCTGTTTTTT. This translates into CASSRTGELFF.